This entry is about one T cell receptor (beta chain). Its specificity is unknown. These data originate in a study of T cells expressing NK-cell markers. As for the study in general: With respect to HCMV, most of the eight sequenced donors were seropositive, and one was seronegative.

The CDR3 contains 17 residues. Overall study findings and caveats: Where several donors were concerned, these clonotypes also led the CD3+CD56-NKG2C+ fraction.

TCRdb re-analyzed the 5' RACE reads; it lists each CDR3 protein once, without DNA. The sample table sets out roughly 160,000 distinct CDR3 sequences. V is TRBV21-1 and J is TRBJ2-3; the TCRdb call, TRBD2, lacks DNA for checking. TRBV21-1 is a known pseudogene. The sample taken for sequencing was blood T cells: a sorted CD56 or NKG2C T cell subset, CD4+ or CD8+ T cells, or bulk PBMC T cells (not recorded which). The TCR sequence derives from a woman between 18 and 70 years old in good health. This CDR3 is CASSKVETRASTDTQYF.